This T cell receptor (beta chain) was documented in a study of T cell changes during pregnancy in multiple sclerosis. Sequencing used immunoSEQ multiplex PCR; TCRdb keeps in-frame clones, though not all of them. Of more than 65,000 clones in the sample, about 93% were seen once. Trimming took 0 bases from V and 0 from J, leaving 6 bases between them. The CDR3 contains 15 residues. Germline assignment: CDR1 MNHEY and CDR2 SVGAGI. This sequence was found in a female donor with multiple sclerosis, enrolled in a pregnancy study. The sequences come from CD4+ T cells from peripheral blood mononuclear cells, collected before pregnancy. This chain links TRBV6-5 with TRBJ1-5; D is ambiguous. This CDR3 reads CASSYSGNSNQPQHF. CDR3 nucleotide sequence: TGTGCCAGCAGTTACTCCGGGAATAGCAATCAGCCCCAGCATTTT.